A single sample is the source of the 14 T cell receptor beta chains below, sequenced in a study of Ad26.COV2.S vaccination and SARS-CoV-2 variants. Treatment of the sample: some 20 received Ad26.COV2.S at low or high dose, single or two shots; about 5 received placebo; per-sample allocation not given. Each sample was drawn 63 days after the first injection (of vaccine or placebo). Repertoires were generated with immunoSEQ multiplex PCR, while TCRdb's copy carries only in-frame clones and drops some. The sample carries some 640,000 clones, 89% recorded once. The sample in question was peripheral blood, obtained in a trial of Ad26.COV2.S vaccine versus placebo. These receptors were taken from a person between 18 and 60 years old who received the Ad26.COV2.S COVID-19 vaccine or a placebo.

The chain couples TRBV6-6 to TRBJ2-1; TRBD2 matches at 8 bases. Germline values: CDR1 MNHNY, CDR2 SVGAGI (reference sequence). There are 15 residues in the CDR3. With 0 bases clipped from V and 4 bases from J, the junction kept 2 bases outside the gene matches. As DNA, the CDR3 is TGTGCCAGCAGTTACTCGGCGGGAGGTTACAATGAGCAGTTCTTC. Translation: CASSYSAGGYNEQFF.

This clone was observed a single time. The V call is TRBV7-6, the J call TRBJ2-1, with a tentative D call TRBD2 (6 bases). The CDR3 contains 15 residues. The germline CDR1 and CDR2 sequences are SGHVS and FNYEAQ. Trimming removed 4 bases at V and 3 bases at J, with 13 bases between. The CDR3 DNA sequence: TGTGCCAGCAGCTCGTGGGGCGGGATCTACAATGAGCAGTTCTTC. It encodes CASSSWGGIYNEQFF. The full variable domain, with the rest looked up from reference TRBV7-6 and TRBJ2-1, is GAGVSQSPRYKVTKRGQDVALRCDPISGHVSLYWYRQALGQGPEFLTYFNYEAQQDKSGLPNDRFSAERPEGSISTLTIQRTEQRDSAMYRCASSSWGGIYNEQFFGPGTRLTVL.

The chain employs TRBV5-1 and TRBJ2-1; D is undetermined. CDR3 length equals 15 residues. Germline-derived CDR1 and CDR2 are SGHRS and YFSETQ. With 0 bases removed from V and 3 bases from J, the gap between germline ends came to 10 bases. The CDR3 region has the DNA TGCGCCAGCAGCTTGGGGCCAGAGGACTACAATGAGCAGTTCTTC. Residues: CASSLGPEDYNEQFF.

The chain combines TRBV3-1 (or the pseudogene TRBV3-2) with TRBJ2-3; 7 nucleotides match TRBD1. Germline values: CDR1 LGHDT, CDR2 YNNKEL (reference sequence). CDR3 length: 16 amino acids. V lost 1 base, J lost 0 bases, and 4 bases stayed unmatched. DNA for the CDR3: TGTGCCAGCAGCCAAGCTGGGACAGCTAGCACAGATACGCAGTATTTT. Residues: CASSQAGTASTDTQYF.

The chain links TRBV7-6 to TRBJ1-2; D remains unclear. V was cut by 0 bases and J by 1 base, with 12 bases left in between. Germline V gene data show CDR1 as SGHVS and CDR2 as FNYEAQ. The CDR3 covers 16 residues. The CDR3 protein is CASSLASGSVNYGYTF. The CDR3 DNA is TGTGCCAGCAGCTTAGCGTCAGGTTCAGTTAACTATGGCTACACCTTC.

The CDR3 here is CASASGGYEQYF. The CDR3 DNA is TGTGCCAGCGCTAGCGGGGGGTACGAGCAGTACTTC. This chain joins TRBV6-5 and TRBJ2-7, with TRBD2 matching 11 bases. The CDR3 has 12 amino acids. With V trimmed by 8 bases and J by 4 bases, 1 base remained unmatched. CDR1 and CDR2 (germline): MNHEY, SVGAGI.

The CDR3 DNA sequence: TGTGCCAGCAGCCCCCAGAGACTAGCCGCAGATACGCAGTATTTT. Protein product: CASSPQRLAADTQYF. The gene calls are TRBV11-2 and TRBJ2-3; 7 positions match TRBD2. After removal of 5 bases from V and 4 bases from J, the junction contained 9 bases not matched to a gene. In germline, CDR1 is SGHAT, CDR2 FQNNGV. This CDR3 is 15 amino acids long.

V usage is TRBV6-1 and J usage is TRBJ2-7; the match to TRBD2 covers 7 bases. Germline CDR1 and CDR2: MNHNS and SASEGT. The V and J ends lost 6 bases and 4 bases, in that order; junction bases with no gene match: 6. The CDR3 has 13 residues. The CDR3 sequence: CASSPGTTYEQYF. In DNA, the CDR3 is TGTGCCAGCAGCCCCGGGACTACTTACGAGCAGTACTTC.

This clone was counted a single time. This chain joins TRBV5-6 and TRBJ2-5; D gene unclear. The CDR3 is 13 residues long. Germline CDR1 SGHDT, CDR2 YYEEEE. V was pared by 7 bases and J by 1 base, with 11 bases between. CDR3 in amino acids: CASCEASQETQYF. The CDR3 nucleotides are TGTGCCAGCTGTGAGGCTAGCCAAGAGACCCAGTACTTC.

J is TRBJ2-7 and V is TRBV10-3, with 9 bases aligning to TRBD1. The CDR3 sequence is 14 residues long. Losses at the gene ends were 8 bases for V and 1 base for J; bases not matched to a gene: 6. The germline gives CDR1 ENHRY, CDR2 SYGVKD. The CDR3 nucleotides are TGTGCCATCGGGGCACAGGGGGCTTCCTACGAGCAGTACTTC. Translated: CAIGAQGASYEQYF.

J is TRBJ2-2 and V is TRBV19; 9 nucleotides line up with TRBD1. Unmatched junction bases numbered 8, after V lost 6 bases and J lost 9 bases. The CDR3 consists of 14 residues. Per the germline V gene, CDR1 is LNHDA and CDR2 is SQIVND (reference sequence). The CDR3 loop is CASSRTGESWELFF. The CDR3 DNA reads as TGTGCCAGTAGCCGGACAGGGGAAAGTTGGGAGCTGTTTTTT.

A single count supports this clone. The rearrangement links TRBV9 to TRBJ2-3; TRBD2 aligns across 8 bases. Trimming cost V 3 bases and J 1 base; bases outside gene matches: 10. Germline values: CDR1 SGDLS, CDR2 YYNGEE. CDR3 size: 17 residues. The CDR3 sequence is CASSGFSAGGRTDTQYF. The CDR3 DNA sequence: TGTGCCAGCAGCGGGTTCTCGGCGGGGGGACGCACAGATACGCAGTATTTT.

In DNA form, the CDR3 reads TGTGCCTGGAGCGAGGGACTAGCGGTCTACAATGAGCAGTTCTTC. Its translation is CAWSEGLAVYNEQFF. This sequence joins TRBV30 and TRBJ2-1, with TRBD2 identical over 11 bases. The germline V gene has CDR1 GTSNPN and CDR2 SVGIG (reference sequence). Germline trimming cut 3 bases from V and 3 bases from J; bases unmatched to any gene: 4. There are 15 residues in the CDR3. Using reference TRBV30 and TRBJ2-1 for the parts outside the CDR3, the full variable domain is SQTIHQWPATLVQPVGSPLSLECTVEGTSNPNLYWYRQAAGRGLQLLFYSVGIGQISSEVPQNLSASRPQDRQFILSSKKLLLSDSGFYLCAWSEGLAVYNEQFFGPGTRLTVL.

V and J are TRBV3-1 (or the pseudogene TRBV3-2) and TRBJ2-7, with 10 positions matching TRBD2. This CDR3 contains 14 residues. CDR1 is LGHDT, CDR2 YNNKEL, per germline (reference sequence). The J segment lost 0 bases and the V segment lost 7 bases, leaving 3 bases of the junction unmatched. The CDR3 DNA follows: TGTGCCAGCAAAACTAGCGGGGTCTCCTACGAGCAGTACTTC. Amino acid sequence: CASKTSGVSYEQYF.